Presented here are 27 T cell receptor beta chains from one specimen sequenced in a study of blood T cell repertoires in COVID-19. Profiled with immunoSEQ multiplex PCR; TCRdb holds only in-frame clones, not every one. The repertoire holds nearly 200,000 clones, with approximately 90% as singletons. Sequences were obtained from peripheral blood. These TCRs come from a woman between 40 and 50 years old who had recovered from COVID-19.

The rearrangement uses TRBV7-2 and TRBJ2-7; 11 positions match TRBD1. Losses at the gene ends were 5 bases for V and 5 bases for J; bases not matched to a gene: 8. This CDR3 spans 15 amino acids. CDR1 SGHTA and CDR2 FQGNSA come from the germline V gene. The CDR3 reads CASSPLGQGADEQYF. The CDR3 nucleotides read TGTGCCAGCAGCCCCCTCGGACAGGGGGCAGACGAGCAGTACTTC.

The chain has TRBV7-6 and TRBJ2-2; D gene uncertain. This CDR3 is built from 12 residues. V was pared by 5 bases and J by 7 bases, with 8 bases between. Germline assignment: CDR1 SGHVS and CDR2 FNYEAQ. CDR3: CASSPSIGELFF. The CDR3 DNA reads TGTGCCAGCAGCCCATCTATCGGGGAGCTGTTTTTT.

The chain uses TRBV6-2 or TRBV6-3 and TRBJ1-2; D perhaps matches TRBD1 (6 bases). V dropped 2 bases and J dropped 3 bases, with 10 bases sitting between them. CDR1 MNHEY and CDR2 SVGEGT come from the germline V gene. The CDR3 covers 14 residues. The CDR3 sequence is CASSYDQGYYGYTF. The CDR3, as DNA: TGTGCCAGCAGTTACGACCAGGGGTACTATGGCTACACCTTC.

This rearrangement joins TRBV6-4 to TRBJ2-7; D might be TRBD2 (6 bases). The CDR3 contains 16 residues. Trimming cost V 0 bases and J 0 bases, with 12 bases left between them. Germline V gene sequence: CDR1 MRHNA, CDR2 SNTAGT. The CDR3 DNA follows: TGTGCCAGCAGTGACTCTCGGGGAGGCGTCTCCTACGAGCAGTACTTC. It translates to CASSDSRGGVSYEQYF.

The V and J genes are TRBV30 and TRBJ2-7, with TRBD2 as a possible D gene (6 bases). This CDR3 contains 13 residues. V shed 1 base and J shed 6 bases, with 13 bases lying between them. In germline, CDR1 is GTSNPN, CDR2 SVGIG (reference sequence). The CDR3 protein is CAWSGTTGIEQYF. CDR3 DNA: TGTGCCTGGAGTGGGACTACGGGGATCGAGCAGTACTTC.

The rearrangement links TRBV28 to TRBJ1-2; D perhaps matches TRBD1 (5 bases). The germline V gene encodes CDR1 MDHEN and CDR2 SYDVKM. V lost 5 bases and J lost 0, with 10 bases in between. The CDR3 is made up of 14 amino acids. For the CDR3, the DNA is TGTGCCAGCAGTCGACAGCTGACTAACTATGGCTACACCTTC. Residues: CASSRQLTNYGYTF.

For this clone: This sample also contains other DNA sequences that code for the same CDR3. This chain uses TRBV7-9 with TRBJ1-2; maybe TRBD1 (5 bases). Germline V gene sequence: CDR1 SEHNR, CDR2 FQNEAQ (reference sequence). Trimming removed 2 bases from V and 8 bases from J, with 6 bases in between. This CDR3 has 11 amino acids. CDR3 in amino acids: CASSLRGGYTF. CDR3 DNA sequence: TGTGCCAGCAGCTTAAGGGGCGGCTACACCTTC.

This clone showed up just a few times. The chain uses TRBV5-4 and TRBJ2-5, with D tentatively TRBD2 (6 bases). V was clipped by 3 bases and J by 4 bases, with 22 bases between them. In germline, CDR1 is SGHNT, CDR2 YYREEE (reference sequence). This CDR3 has 17 amino acids. The CDR3 loop is CASSSGGASAHLETQYF. In DNA form, the CDR3 reads TGTGCCAGCAGCTCTGGGGGTGCTAGCGCCCACCTAGAGACCCAGTACTTC.

This rearrangement joins TRBV11-3 to TRBJ2-2, with D possibly being TRBD1 (5 bases). V was clipped by 3 bases and J by 7 bases, with 15 bases between them. The CDR3 consists of 15 residues. Germline V CDR1 and CDR2: SGHNT, YENEEA. CDR3 region: CASSFDLTQGGELFF. In DNA, the CDR3 is TGTGCCAGCAGCTTCGATCTAACCCAGGGCGGGGAGCTGTTTTTT.

The chain combines TRBV6-2 or TRBV6-3 with TRBJ1-5; D gene ambiguous. Germline V CDR1 and CDR2: MNHEY, SVGEGT. There are 16 residues in the CDR3. Between the trimmed V and J ends, which lost 4 bases and 2 bases, there was a span of 15 bases. For the CDR3, the DNA is TGTGCCAGCAGTTCCCCTCGCCGGGAGCGCAATCAGCCCCAGCATTTT. Protein: CASSSPRRERNQPQHF.

This chain connects TRBV4-1 to TRBJ2-1, with D unresolved. CDR1 is MGHRA, CDR2 YSYEKL, per germline. CDR3 length equals 13 residues. V lost 3 bases and J 8 bases, leaving 11 bases between the germline ends. The CDR3 sequence is CASSHDVADEQFF. The CDR3 coding sequence is TGCGCCAGCAGCCATGACGTAGCCGATGAGCAGTTCTTC.

The chain recombines TRBV13 with TRBJ2-5; D is perhaps TRBD2 (5 bases). CDR1 is PRHDT and CDR2 is FYEKMQ in the germline V gene (reference sequence). V shed 0 bases and J shed 7 bases, with 18 bases lying between them. The CDR3 is 16 residues long. DNA of the CDR3: TGTGCCAGCAGCTTAGGCCTCAGCGGCCGGCCCGGGACCCAGTACTTC. Protein product: CASSLGLSGRPGTQYF.

The J gene is TRBJ2-7, the V gene TRBV13; 10 bases map to TRBD1. The V gene end was trimmed by 5 bases and the J gene end by 2 bases; junction bases not matched to a gene: 6. The CDR3 runs 15 residues. CDR1 and CDR2 from the germline V gene are PRHDT and FYEKMQ (reference sequence). DNA of the CDR3: TGTGCCAGCAGCAGAGACAGGGGGCGTACCTACGAGCAGTACTTC. Amino acid sequence: CASSRDRGRTYEQYF.

The genes are TRBV6-5 and TRBJ1-5, with a tentative D call TRBD1 (5 bases). With 8 bases removed from V and 9 bases from J, the gap between germline ends came to 8 bases. Germline V lookup: CDR1 MNHEY, CDR2 SVGAGI. The CDR3 is 10 amino acids. CDR3 in DNA: TGTGCCAGCGGCCAGGGGCCCCAGCATTTT. Its translation: CASGQGPQHF.

The chain has TRBV6-2 or TRBV6-3 and TRBJ2-4; D is unclear. In germline, CDR1 is MNHEY, CDR2 SVGEGT. CDR3 length: 14 residues. The germline V and J ends were trimmed by 4 bases and 8 bases, with 15 bases remaining between them. The CDR3 spells CASSSLVTEYIQYF. CDR3 coding DNA: TGTGCCAGCAGTTCCCTAGTGACCGAGTACATTCAGTACTTC.

The chain links TRBV30 to TRBJ1-1; D is uncertain. Germline V CDR1 and CDR2: GTSNPN, SVGIG (reference sequence). The CDR3 is made up of 12 amino acids. Trimming removed 3 bases from V and 3 bases from J, with 8 bases in between. This chain's CDR3 is CAWSSDHTEAFF. As DNA, the CDR3 is TGTGCCTGGAGCAGCGATCACACTGAAGCTTTCTTT.

This chain connects TRBV28 to TRBJ2-2, with D unresolved. Germline lookup yields CDR1 MDHEN and CDR2 SYDVKM. Deletions cut 2 bases from V and 8 bases from J, with 6 bases between. The CDR3 has 12 residues. This CDR3 reads CASSLIGGELFF. The DNA for the CDR3 is TGTGCCAGCAGTTTAATCGGGGGGGAGCTGTTTTTT.

This clone was recorded only once. The chain couples TRBV5-1 to TRBJ2-3; 8 bases are shared with TRBD2. CDR3 size: 16 residues. J gave up 0 bases and V 3 bases, and 6 bases lay outside the gene matches. The germline CDR1 and CDR2 sequences are SGHRS and YFSETQ. CDR3: CASSSIAGSSTDTQYF. The CDR3 nucleotides read TGCGCCAGCAGCTCGATAGCGGGATCTAGCACAGATACGCAGTATTTT.

The V call is TRBV20-1, the J call TRBJ1-1, with D hard to call. V lost 3 bases to trimming and J lost 8 bases, with 19 bases between them. The CDR3 spans 14 residues. CDR1 is DFQATT and CDR2 is SNEGSKA in the germline V gene (reference sequence). CDR3 region: CSASPEWAIGEAFF. The CDR3 nucleotides read TGCAGTGCTAGTCCTGAGTGGGCAATAGGAGAAGCTTTCTTT.

The CDR3 region is CASSLGGRGREQFF. CDR3 sequence (DNA): TGTGCCAGCAGCTTGGGGGGGCGAGGTAGGGAGCAGTTCTTC. This sequence joins TRBV7-9 and TRBJ2-1, with D possibly matching TRBD2 (7 bases). V was pared by 3 bases and J by 10 bases, with 16 bases between. The germline V gene has CDR1 SEHNR and CDR2 FQNEAQ (reference sequence). This CDR3 comprises 14 residues.

The chain links TRBV28 to TRBJ2-2; perhaps TRBD1 as D (6 bases). The germline V gene encodes CDR1 MDHEN and CDR2 SYDVKM. V shed 5 bases and J shed 5 bases, with 21 bases lying between them. The length of the CDR3 is 17 residues. CDR3 loop: CASSPQRRGGVTGELFF. CDR3 in DNA: TGTGCCAGCAGTCCCCAGAGGAGAGGGGGTGTTACCGGGGAGCTGTTTTTT.

This rearrangement joins TRBV12-3 or TRBV12-4 to TRBJ1-4; TRBD1 might be the D (6 bases). The CDR3 sequence is 13 residues long. Trimming stripped 1 base from V and 7 bases from J, with 7 bases between. In DNA, the CDR3 is TGTGCCAGCAGTTTAGGGGGGCGTGAAAAACTGTTTTTT. As protein: CASSLGGREKLFF.

This chain joins TRBV19 and TRBJ2-7, with TRBD1 matching over 9 bases. The length of the CDR3 is 16 residues. Germline V gives CDR1 LNHDA, CDR2 SQIVND (reference sequence). V lost 1 base, J lost 2 bases, and 6 bases stayed unmatched. CDR3 sequence: CASSIVGTGKTYEQYF. CDR3 nucleotide sequence: TGTGCCAGTAGTATAGTTGGGACAGGGAAGACCTACGAGCAGTACTTC.

J is TRBJ1-1 and V is TRBV19, with 9 bases aligning to TRBD1. V lost 6 bases and J lost 3; bases outside the gene matches: 2. This CDR3 is 13 amino acids long. CDR1 and CDR2 (germline): LNHDA, SQIVND (reference sequence). The CDR3 protein is CASSRDRDTEAFF. The CDR3 region has the DNA TGTGCCAGTAGCCGGGACAGGGACACTGAAGCTTTCTTT.

The chain links TRBV5-1 to TRBJ2-1, with 10 bases aligning to TRBD2. V was pared by 4 bases and J by 3 bases, with 4 bases of the junction left unmatched. CDR3 length: 15 amino acids. Germline CDR1 SGHRS, CDR2 YFSETQ. DNA of the CDR3: TGCGCCAGCAGCCGGGGGACTAGCGTCTACAATGAGCAGTTCTTC. Translated: CASSRGTSVYNEQFF.

CDR3 loop: CASSPYTSGTDTQYF. DNA of the CDR3: TGTGCCAGCTCACCATACACTAGCGGAACAGATACGCAGTATTTT. The chain couples TRBV18 to TRBJ2-3; 8 bases line up with TRBD2. The CDR3 totals 15 residues. CDR1 is KGHSH and CDR2 is LQKENI in the germline V gene. Trimming cost V 2 bases and J 3 bases; bases outside gene matches: 4.

CDR3 coding DNA: TGCGCCAGCAGCGGGACAGGGTTCGGAGGCGAGCAGTACTTC. The encoded protein is CASSGTGFGGEQYF. This chain links TRBV5-1 with TRBJ2-7, with 9 nucleotides matching TRBD1. The length of the CDR3 is 14 residues. Per germline, CDR1 SGHRS and CDR2 YFSETQ. Trimming removed 4 bases from V and 6 bases from J; junction bases left unmatched: 8.